The 17 T cell receptor beta chains given below trace back to one sample, sequenced in a study of shared clonotypes between healthy human individuals. The data were produced by immunoSEQ multiplex PCR, yet TCRdb's version contains in-frame clones alone and is incomplete. The sample yields some 2.4 million clones, 80% to 95% seen once. Sequenced: naive CD4+ T cells from PBMCs. The sample's subset: CD45RA+ positively selected. The source is a man younger than 30 in good health. Some clones in this sample may be carry-over from other donors' samples.

V gene TRBV18 combines with J gene TRBJ1-1; 7 positions match TRBD1. The length of the CDR3 is 13 residues. The junction had 8 bases not matched to a gene; V was cut back by 8 bases and J by 5 bases. Per the germline V gene, CDR1 is KGHSH and CDR2 is LQKENI. Here the CDR3 reads CASRGQGITEAFF. The CDR3 coding sequence is TGTGCCAGCAGGGGGCAGGGTATTACTGAAGCTTTCTTT.

This clone was seen more than once but under ten times. At the DNA level, this CDR3 is encoded by other sequences in the same sample as well. The chain links TRBV18 to TRBJ2-5; 8 nucleotides agree with TRBD1. This CDR3 comprises 13 residues. Unmatched junction bases numbered 1, after V lost 3 bases and J lost 4 bases. Germline CDR1 KGHSH, CDR2 LQKENI. CDR3 loop: CASSPGQGETQYF. CDR3 bases: TGTGCCAGCTCACCCGGACAGGGAGAGACCCAGTACTTC.

The chain links TRBV7-3 to TRBJ2-3, with TRBD1 matching over 8 bases. With V trimmed by 5 bases and J by 0 bases, 7 bases remained unmatched. CDR1 and CDR2 (germline): SGHTA, FQGTGA. The CDR3 extends over 16 amino acids. The CDR3 DNA sequence: TGTGCCAGCAGCCAGCGGACAGGGACTAGCACAGATACGCAGTATTTT. Residues: CASSQRTGTSTDTQYF. The whole variable domain, remainder taken from reference TRBV7-3 and TRBJ2-3, is GAGVSQTPSNKVTEKGKYVELRCDPISGHTALYWYRQSLGQGPEFLIYFQGTGAADDSGLPNDRFFAVRPEGSVSTLKIQRTERGDSAVYLCASSQRTGTSTDTQYFGPGTRLTVL.

The gene calls are TRBV7-2 and TRBJ2-7; 7 bases fit TRBD2. Germline V gene data show CDR1 as SGHTA and CDR2 as FQGNSA. Losses at the gene ends were 2 bases for V and 0 bases for J; bases not matched to a gene: 10. The CDR3 covers 17 residues. The CDR3: CASSLSPGRGSSYEQYF. The CDR3 DNA reads as TGTGCCAGCAGCTTATCTCCTGGGCGGGGGAGCTCCTACGAGCAGTACTTC. The whole variable domain, filled in from reference TRBV7-2 and TRBJ2-7, reads GAGVSQSPSNKVTEKGKDVELRCDPISGHTALYWYRQSLGQGLEFLIYFQGNSAPDKSGLPSDRFSAERTGGSVSTLTIQRTQQEDSAVYLCASSLSPGRGSSYEQYFGPGTRLTVT.

The chain has TRBV6-1 and TRBJ1-1, with 7 bases that match TRBD1. CDR1 is MNHNS and CDR2 is SASEGT in the germline V gene. V shed 4 bases and J 8 bases; nucleotides not matched to a gene: 19. The length of the CDR3 is 17 residues. Here the CDR3 DNA reads TGTGCCAGCAGTGGCCTAACCAACAGGGGCAGTAAGCTGGAAGCTTTCTTT. It is translated as CASSGLTNRGSKLEAFF.

The chain links TRBV7-9 to TRBJ2-3; D possibly matches TRBD1 or TRBD2 (5 bases each). The CDR3 contains 14 residues. Deletions cut 4 bases from V and 1 base from J, with 9 bases between. CDR1 SEHNR and CDR2 FQNEAQ come from the germline V gene (reference sequence). The CDR3 protein is CASSSMGGTDTQYF. The CDR3 nucleotides read TGTGCCAGCAGCTCGATGGGGGGCACAGATACGCAGTATTTT.

On this clone itself: The same CDR3 is also encoded by other DNA sequences in this sample. V usage is TRBV28 and J usage is TRBJ1-4; D is perhaps TRBD1 (6 bases). Germline lookup yields CDR1 MDHEN and CDR2 SYDVKM. Deletions cut 3 bases from V and 4 bases from J, with 12 bases between. CDR3 length equals 15 residues. CDR3 in amino acids: CASSLGGADNEKLFF. DNA of the CDR3: TGTGCCAGCAGTTTGGGGGGGGCGGATAATGAAAAACTGTTTTTT.

The rearrangement links TRBV6-1 to TRBJ2-3; D gene ambiguous. The CDR3 has 17 residues. The V end was cut by 1 base, the J end by 1 base, with 15 bases between. Germline V lookup: CDR1 MNHNS, CDR2 SASEGT. The CDR3 region is CASSEDRPGSRTDTQYF. The CDR3 bases are TGTGCCAGCAGTGAAGATAGGCCAGGTTCCCGCACAGATACGCAGTATTTT.

This chain joins TRBV28 and TRBJ2-5; no clear D gene. This CDR3 comprises 14 residues. V was pared by 7 bases and J by 2 bases, with 14 bases between. Germline CDR1 MDHEN, CDR2 SYDVKM. The CDR3 is CASTLDSYQETQYF. In DNA, the CDR3 is TGTGCCAGCACCCTGGATTCATATCAAGAGACCCAGTACTTC.

CDR3 bases: TGTGCCAGCAGCCATCCTAGGGCTAGCGGGACGTACTACGAGCAGTACTTC. The encoded protein is CASSHPRASGTYYEQYF. The chain has TRBV7-2 and TRBJ2-7, with 9 bases identical to TRBD2. Germline loops: CDR1 SGHTA, CDR2 FQGNSA. The J segment lost 3 bases and the V segment lost 5 bases, leaving 14 bases of the junction unmatched. The CDR3 is made up of 17 amino acids.

This chain joins TRBV6-5 and TRBJ2-2, with 9 bases aligning to TRBD2. The CDR3 runs 15 residues. Germline V gene lookup returns CDR1 MNHEY and CDR2 SVGAGI. V trimming: 7 bases; J trimming: 8 bases; junction bases outside the gene matches: 11. CDR3 bases: TGTGCCAGCACCCTTACCGGGACTAGCACAGGGGAGCTGTTTTTT. This encodes CASTLTGTSTGELFF.

This chain connects TRBV7-3 to TRBJ2-5; 9 nucleotides match TRBD1. V trimming: 2 bases; J trimming: 7 bases; junction bases outside the gene matches: 8. There are 15 residues in the CDR3. Germline V lookup: CDR1 SGHTA, CDR2 FQGTGA. The CDR3 bases are TGTGCCAGCAGCTTAGAAGGGACAGGGTTCGCGACCCAGTACTTC. Protein product: CASSLEGTGFATQYF.

On this clone itself: The identical CDR3 is also encoded by other nucleotide sequences in the sample. V and J are TRBV5-1 and TRBJ2-1; no definite D call. The V gene lost 1 base and the J gene lost 6 bases, with 8 bases spanning the gap. The CDR3 consists of 13 residues. Germline V gene data show CDR1 as SGHRS and CDR2 as YFSETQ. In DNA form, the CDR3 reads TGCGCCAGCAGCTTGTCCCCGGGCAATGAGCAGTTCTTC. Amino acids: CASSLSPGNEQFF.

Note on this clone: One end of the junction fails to match germline, which may point to a read error. The chain combines TRBV5-1 with TRBJ2-1; TRBD2 matches at 7 bases. CDR1 and CDR2 (germline): SGHRS, YFSETQ. The CDR3 has 14 amino acids. CDR3 region: CASCLASGYNEQFF. In DNA form, the CDR3 reads TGCGCCAGCTGCTTAGCTAGCGGCTACAATGAGCAGTTCTTC.

The chain is built from TRBV4-1 and TRBJ2-5, with 10 bases lining up with TRBD2. Losses at the gene ends were 0 bases for V and 7 bases for J; bases not matched to a gene: 5. CDR1 is MGHRA and CDR2 is YSYEKL in the germline V gene. CDR3 length: 15 residues. CDR3 sequence reads: CASSQEGLAGGTQYF. For the CDR3, the DNA is TGCGCCAGCAGCCAAGAGGGATTAGCGGGGGGGACCCAGTACTTC.

The rearrangement uses TRBV5-5 and TRBJ2-7; 9 bases align to TRBD1. CDR1 SGHKS and CDR2 YYEKEE come from the germline V gene (reference sequence). The CDR3 runs to 15 residues. J gave up 5 bases and V 0 bases, and 6 bases lay outside the gene matches. The CDR3 nucleotides read TGTGCCAGCAGCTTGGCGGACAGGGGTTTCGACGAGCAGTACTTC. Its translation: CASSLADRGFDEQYF.

The rearrangement joins TRBV19 to TRBJ2-7, with 8 bases aligning to TRBD2. The junction had 12 bases not matched to a gene; V was cut back by 4 bases and J by 4 bases. Germline V gene lookup returns CDR1 LNHDA and CDR2 SQIVND (reference sequence). CDR3 length: 16 amino acids. The CDR3 DNA reads as TGTGCCAGTAGTAAGACGGGAGGGCGCGCTTATTACGAGCAGTACTTC. Amino acid sequence: CASSKTGGRAYYEQYF. Using reference TRBV19 and TRBJ2-7 for the parts outside the CDR3, the full variable domain is DGGITQSPKYLFRKEGQNVTLSCEQNLNHDAMYWYRQDPGQGLRLIYYSQIVNDFQKGDIAEGYSVSREKKESFPLTVTSAQKNPTAFYLCASSKTGGRAYYEQYFGPGTRLTVT.